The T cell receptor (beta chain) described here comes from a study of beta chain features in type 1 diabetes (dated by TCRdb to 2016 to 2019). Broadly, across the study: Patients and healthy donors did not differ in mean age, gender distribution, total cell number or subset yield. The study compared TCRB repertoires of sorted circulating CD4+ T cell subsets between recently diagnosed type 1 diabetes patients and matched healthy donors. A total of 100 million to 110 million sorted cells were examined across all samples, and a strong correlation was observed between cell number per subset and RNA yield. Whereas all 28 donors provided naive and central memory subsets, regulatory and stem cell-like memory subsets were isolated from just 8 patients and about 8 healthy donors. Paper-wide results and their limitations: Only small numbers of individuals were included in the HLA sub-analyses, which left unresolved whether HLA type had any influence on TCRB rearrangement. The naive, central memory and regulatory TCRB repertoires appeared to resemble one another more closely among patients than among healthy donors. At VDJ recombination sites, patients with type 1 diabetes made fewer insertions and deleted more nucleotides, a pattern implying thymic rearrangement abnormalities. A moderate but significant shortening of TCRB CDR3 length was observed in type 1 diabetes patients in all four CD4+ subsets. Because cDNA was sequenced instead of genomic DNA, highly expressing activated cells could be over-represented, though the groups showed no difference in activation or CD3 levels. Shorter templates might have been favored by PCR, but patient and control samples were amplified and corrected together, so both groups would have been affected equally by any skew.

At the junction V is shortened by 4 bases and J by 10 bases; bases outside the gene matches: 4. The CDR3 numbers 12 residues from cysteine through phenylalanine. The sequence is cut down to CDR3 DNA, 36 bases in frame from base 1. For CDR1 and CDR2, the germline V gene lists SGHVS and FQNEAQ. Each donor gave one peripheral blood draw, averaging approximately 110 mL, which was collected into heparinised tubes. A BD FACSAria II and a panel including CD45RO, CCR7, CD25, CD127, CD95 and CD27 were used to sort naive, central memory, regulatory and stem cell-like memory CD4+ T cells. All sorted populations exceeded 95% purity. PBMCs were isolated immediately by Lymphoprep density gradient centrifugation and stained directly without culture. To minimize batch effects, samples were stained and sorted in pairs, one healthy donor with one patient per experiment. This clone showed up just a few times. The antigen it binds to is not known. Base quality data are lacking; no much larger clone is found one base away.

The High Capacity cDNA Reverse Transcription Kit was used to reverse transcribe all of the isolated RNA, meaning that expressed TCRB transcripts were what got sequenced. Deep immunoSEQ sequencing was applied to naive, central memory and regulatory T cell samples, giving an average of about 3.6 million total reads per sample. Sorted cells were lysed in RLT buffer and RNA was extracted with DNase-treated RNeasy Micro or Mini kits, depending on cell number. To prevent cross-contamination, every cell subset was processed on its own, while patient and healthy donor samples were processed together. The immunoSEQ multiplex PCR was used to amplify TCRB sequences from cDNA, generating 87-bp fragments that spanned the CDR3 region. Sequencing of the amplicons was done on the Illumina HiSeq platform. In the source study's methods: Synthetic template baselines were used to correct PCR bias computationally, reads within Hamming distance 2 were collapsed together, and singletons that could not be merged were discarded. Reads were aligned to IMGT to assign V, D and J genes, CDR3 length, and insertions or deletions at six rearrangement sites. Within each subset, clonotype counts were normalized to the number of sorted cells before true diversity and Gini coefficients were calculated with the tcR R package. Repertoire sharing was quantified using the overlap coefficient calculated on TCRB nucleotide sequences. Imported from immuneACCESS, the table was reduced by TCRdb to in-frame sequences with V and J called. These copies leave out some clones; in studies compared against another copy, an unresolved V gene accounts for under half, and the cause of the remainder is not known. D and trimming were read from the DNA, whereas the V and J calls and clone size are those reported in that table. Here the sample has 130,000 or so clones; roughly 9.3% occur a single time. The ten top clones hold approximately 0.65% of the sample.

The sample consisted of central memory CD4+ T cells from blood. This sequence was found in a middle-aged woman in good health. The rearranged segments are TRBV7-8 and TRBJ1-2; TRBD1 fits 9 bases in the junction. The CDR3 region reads CASSSRDRVYTF. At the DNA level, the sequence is TGTGCCAGCAGCTCGCGGGACAGGGTCTACACCTTC.